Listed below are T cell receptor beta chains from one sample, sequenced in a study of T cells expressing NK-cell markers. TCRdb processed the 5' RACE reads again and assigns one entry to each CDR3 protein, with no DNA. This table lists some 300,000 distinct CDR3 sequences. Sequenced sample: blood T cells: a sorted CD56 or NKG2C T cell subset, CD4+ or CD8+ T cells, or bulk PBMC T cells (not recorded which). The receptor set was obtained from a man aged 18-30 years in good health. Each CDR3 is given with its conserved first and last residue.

CASSPPLGGRRDTQYF	16	TRBV27	TRBJ2-3
CASSQRGGPSSYNEQFF	17	TRBV4-1	TRBJ2-1
CSARTVKAPSYNEQFF	16	TRBV20-1	TRBJ2-1
CASSERLAGTIPRILQETQYF	21	TRBV27	TRBJ2-5
CASSQPGSQPQHF	13	TRBV4-1	TRBJ1-5
CATAAGGLQETQYF	14	TRBV10-3	TRBJ2-5
CSAPSPPGGDGEQFF	15	TRBV20-1	TRBJ2-1
CAISESTRVGSANTGELFF	19	TRBV10-3	TRBJ2-2
CASRPLSGADNEQFF	15	TRBV19	TRBJ2-1
CASSLGASGSRKVLFF	16	TRBV5-1	TRBJ2-1
CASRTGPGDTQYF	13	TRBV5-1	TRBJ2-3
CSVERLGETQYF	12	TRBV29-1	TRBJ2-5
CASSTSSGSVNEQFF	15	TRBV2	TRBJ2-1
CSVPRQGGRDQPQHF	15	TRBV20-1	TRBJ1-5
CASSYSFLGQGRALTEAFF	19	TRBV6-2/TRBV6-3	TRBJ1-1
CASSATGSSGNTIYF	15	TRBV7-8	TRBJ1-3
CARGVGLAAYEQYF	14	TRBV21-1	TRBJ2-7
CASSQVTGGRETQYF	15	TRBV4-2	TRBJ2-5
CASSLARTDTQYF	13	TRBV7-9	TRBJ2-3
CASSSTRVLAKNIQYF	16	TRBV7-8	TRBJ2-4
CASSLWIGSNIQYF	14	TRBV13	TRBJ2-4
CASSMTGGPTDTQYF	15	TRBV19	TRBJ2-3
CATSDPRAESSYNEQFF	17	TRBV24-1	TRBJ2-1
CATSFRTNTGELFF	14	TRBV15	TRBJ2-2
CASRKGQGRTEAFF	14	TRBV12-3/TRBV12-4	TRBJ1-1
CAWSVGGSGDYGYTF	15	TRBV30	TRBJ1-2
CASASGAQPQHF	12	TRBV7-9	TRBJ1-5
CASNQGIGQPQHF	13	TRBV6-2/TRBV6-3	TRBJ1-5
CASSRDGGADTQYF	14	TRBV5-6	TRBJ2-3
CSARDQSRRPSGELFF	16	TRBV20-1	TRBJ2-2
CASSQKLGTNQNQPQHF	17	TRBV3-1	TRBJ1-5
CASSLGLITYEQYF	14	TRBV11-2	TRBJ2-7
CASSLKTGLRTVPDTQYF	18	TRBV12-3/TRBV12-4	TRBJ2-3
CASGGQETQYF	11	TRBV5-4	TRBJ2-5
CATSRDRVAAEAFF	14	TRBV15	TRBJ1-1
CSVEEIQGFYPYEQYF	16	TRBV29-1	TRBJ2-7
CAWSFGPWPQHF	12	TRBV30	TRBJ1-5